This T cell receptor beta chain was captured by sequencing in a study of T cell responses to AZD1222 COVID-19 vaccine (dated by TCRdb to the early 2020s). With regard to the full study: TCR sequencing covered fewer than 250 trial participants: 200 to 220 given two doses of AZD1222 and 26 given two doses of MenACWY control vaccine. Trial participants were enrolled into age subgroups of 18-55, 56-69 and 70-plus years, which contained about 150, 28 and 57 TCR-sequenced participants, respectively. The study at large found these results: The vaccine-associated CD4 TCRs covered the entire spike protein, and the dominant responses fell in regions 160-218 and 743-854. Participants were mostly white British, with more females than males. The authors suggested clonal diversity may have been underestimated. Spike-specific TCR breadth and depth rose significantly after two AZD1222 doses compared with day 0 and with MenACWY recipients. Conclusions about previously exposed vaccinees are limited, since just six AZD1222 recipients were seropositive for SARS-CoV-2 at baseline. The 56-69-year group was small, and its depth increase did not reach significance, likely because of low power. Because no samples from the day 14 peak response were available, repertoires could be characterized only after the peak T cell response. Reportedly, almost half of the unique spike-specific TCRs recognized epitopes lying outside the regions that are mutated in the B.1.351 and B.1.1.7 variants.

This clone was detected only once. Its recognized antigen is unknown. Base qualities are not provided; no much larger clone lies one nucleotide away. The CDR3 regions of human TCRbeta chains were subjected to immunosequencing. Per the authors' processing: Repertoire TCRs were matched against a reference library of SARS-CoV-2-specific TCRs generated with the MIRA antigen-specificity platform. Breadth meant the fraction of unique TCRs that were SARS-CoV-2-associated, whereas depth meant the fraction of total T cells that were SARS-CoV-2-associated. Each spike-specific TCR was assigned to its reactive spike region and to a CD4 or CD8 class using the MIRA data. Log10-transformed breadth and depth values were compared by one-way ANOVA with Sidak's multiple comparisons tests. The table was pulled from immuneACCESS by TCRdb, which kept in-frame rearrangements only. Such tables lose some clones; where checked, under half of the loss comes from unresolved V genes, and the rest has no known cause. V and J calls and clone size come straight from that table; D and trimming were deduced from the DNA. A total of approximately 130,000 clones appear in this sample, roughly 85% of them only once. Around 8% of the sample rests with the top ten.

Reading the label with the study, this specimen's time point is: about 28 days (+/-7) after the second vaccine dose. This sample's treatment or condition label indicates: meningococcal conjugate vaccine given as trial control. Vaccinee samples came from UK trials COV001 and COV002, including a single-blind randomized controlled phase 2/3 trial of AZD1222 (ChAdOx1 nCoV-19) in healthy adults. For TCRbeta chain sequencing, PBMC samples were collected from trial participants at day 0 and at day 28 after the second dose. Taken from cysteine to phenylalanine, the CDR3 has 17 residues. Only the CDR3 DNA stays, 51 bases, in frame from base 1. The CDR1 and CDR2 encoded by the germline V gene are SGHTA and FQGNSA. The germline V end is reduced by 4 bases and the J end by 5 bases; junction bases left unmatched: 16.

This material consisted of peripheral blood, taken 28 days after the second dose of the MenACWY control vaccine. This TCR came from an adult who received the MenACWY meningococcal vaccine as a control. The V gene is TRBV7-2 and the J gene is TRBJ2-7; 8 central bases correspond to TRBD1. CDR3 loop: CASSSAPLRTGRNEQYF. DNA sequence: TGTGCCAGCAGCTCTGCACCCCTTCGGACAGGGAGGAACGAGCAGTACTTC.